Included here is one TCR beta chain sequence, with context. This clonotype was seen only once. The specificity of this receptor is unknown. No base quality values were provided; no much bigger clone lies one nucleotide off. Single-read evidence is weak. Including cysteine and phenylalanine, the CDR3 has 13 amino acids. The only DNA kept is the CDR3, 39 bases in frame from the first base. Trimming removed 6 bases from V and 16 bases from J, leaving 19 bases between the germline ends. The germline V gene sets CDR1 to MGHDK and CDR2 to SYGVNS. This sample was included in a study of breast tumors, draining lymph nodes, adjacent tissues (dated by TCRdb to the mid-2010s). About the full investigation: TCR beta repertoires were compared across tumor, adjacent nontumor tissue and axillary lymph nodes obtained from breast cancer patients. In human breast cancer, the study set out to evaluate how tumor, surrounding tissue and draining lymph node repertoires relate to one another and whether T cells may move between these sites. Study-level results and caveats: The data were considered consistent with most tumor T cells being derived from the lymph node and subsequently expanding within tumor tissue. Tumor and nontumor tissue repertoires were found to be significantly more similar in luminal-like than in basal-like breast cancer. The conclusion that tumor T cells originate in lymph nodes was presented as consistent with a hypothesis rather than as directly demonstrated. Tumors showed preferential V and J gene usage, and their T-cell repertoire diversity fell below that of lymph nodes yet above that of nontumor tissue.

The sample was run on an Illumina HiSeq 2000. TCR beta chain libraries were generated by multiplex PCR amplification. High-throughput sequencing was used to analyze the amplified TCR beta chain products. The raw public data were reprocessed by TCRdb itself: fastp quality trimming at Q25, MiXCR clonotype calling, in-frame beta chains only. Entries are consolidated by CDR3 protein sequence, retaining the most common genes and DNA. Here the sample has 290,000 or so distinct CDR3 sequences; 30% to 35% occur a single time. The top ten clones comprise 1.1% of the sample. The lymph node samples were taken from the axillary draining lymph nodes of breast cancer patients.

The sample comprised axillary lymph node tissue. This TCR came from a female donor with breast cancer. Some clones in this sample may be carry-over from other donors' samples. This chain is built from TRBV25-1 and TRBJ2-6, with a weak D call of TRBD2 (5 bases match). The CDR3 reads CASSPRWAGELTF. The bases read TGTGCCAGCAGCCCCCGATGGGCCGGGGAGCTGACTTTC.